The rows below give T cell receptor beta chains drawn from one sample of a study of OX40 agonist ivuxolimab in advanced cancers. This table comes from immunoSEQ multiplex PCR, and its TCRdb copy is limited to in-frame clones, with some not included. The data show around 51,000 clones, roughly four fifths seen once. The specimen was CD4+ or CD8+ T cells sorted from blood, collected in a trial of the OX40 agonist ivuxolimab. These receptors all stem from an adult with an advanced solid tumor such as melanoma, head and neck, liver or kidney cancer. CDR3s include the opening cysteine and the closing phenylalanine or tryptophan. Each record gives: D gene, V gene, clone size, J gene, CDR3 DNA, CDR3 protein. D genes are given only for firm matches. For some rows the clone size is stated as once, few or many, or as a class when expanded; others skip it.

d_gene: .
v_gene: TRBV6-5
abundance: once
j_gene: TRBJ2-7
CDR3nt: TGTGCCAGCAGTTTCGGGACCCGCCCCTACGAGCAGTACTTC
CDR3aa: CASSFGTRPYEQYF

d_gene: .
v_gene: TRBV11-2
abundance: .
j_gene: TRBJ2-1
CDR3nt: TGTGCCAGCAGCTTGCAGGGTTCAGGGGTGTACAATGAGCAGTTCTTC
CDR3aa: CASSLQGSGVYNEQFF

d_gene: TRBD2
v_gene: TRBV9
abundance: .
j_gene: TRBJ2-1
CDR3nt: TGTGCCAGCAGCGTAGCGCCGGGGGGGACCAACAATGAGCAGTTCTTC
CDR3aa: CASSVAPGGTNNEQFF

d_gene: TRBD1
v_gene: TRBV7-8
abundance: .
j_gene: TRBJ2-1
CDR3nt: TGTGCCAGCAGCATCGGGACAGGGGGCGAGCAGTTCTTC
CDR3aa: CASSIGTGGEQFF

d_gene: .
v_gene: TRBV7-9
abundance: .
j_gene: TRBJ1-2
CDR3nt: TGTGCCAGCAGCTTGACCTCCGCCTATGGCTACACCTTC
CDR3aa: CASSLTSAYGYTF

d_gene: TRBD1
v_gene: TRBV2
abundance: .
j_gene: TRBJ2-5
CDR3nt: TGTGCCAGTCCCCGGGACAGGGGGAATAGGGAGACCCAGTACTTC
CDR3aa: CASPRDRGNRETQYF

d_gene: .
v_gene: TRBV29-1
abundance: .
j_gene: TRBJ1-2
CDR3nt: TGCAGCGTTGGTGGGGGAGCCGGCTACACCTTC
CDR3aa: CSVGGGAGYTF

d_gene: TRBD1
v_gene: TRBV11-2
abundance: .
j_gene: TRBJ2-3
CDR3nt: TGTGCCAGCAGCCTCGACAGGGGGCTAGCGGATACGCAGTATTTT
CDR3aa: CASSLDRGLADTQYF

d_gene: .
v_gene: TRBV4-1
abundance: .
j_gene: TRBJ2-1
CDR3nt: TGCGCCAGCAGCCACATTCCAACGCTTGAGCAGTTCTTC
CDR3aa: CASSHIPTLEQFF

d_gene: .
v_gene: TRBV7-8
abundance: .
j_gene: TRBJ2-1
CDR3nt: TGTGCCAGCAGCTACAAAACTCGCAATGAGCAGTTCTTC
CDR3aa: CASSYKTRNEQFF

d_gene: .
v_gene: TRBV7-3
abundance: .
j_gene: TRBJ2-7
CDR3nt: TGTGCCAGCAGCTTTCCCGGGACACTGTCCTACGAGCAGTACTTC
CDR3aa: CASSFPGTLSYEQYF

d_gene: .
v_gene: TRBV18
abundance: .
j_gene: TRBJ1-6
CDR3nt: TGTGCCAGCTCACCACCGGGCAGGGTCGGATCACCCCTCCACTTT
CDR3aa: CASSPPGRVGSPLHF

d_gene: TRBD2
v_gene: TRBV25-1
abundance: .
j_gene: TRBJ2-5
CDR3nt: TGTGCCAGCAGCCGTCTAGCGGGGTTACAAGAGACCCAGTACTTC
CDR3aa: CASSRLAGLQETQYF

d_gene: .
v_gene: TRBV4-2
abundance: .
j_gene: TRBJ1-2
CDR3nt: TGTGCCAGCAGCGGACGTAAGGGCGAGGGCTATGGCTACACCTTC
CDR3aa: CASSGRKGEGYGYTF

d_gene: .
v_gene: TRBV7-3
abundance: .
j_gene: TRBJ2-2
CDR3nt: TGTGCCAGCAGCGGGGACCCCCAGAAGGTGAACACCGGGGAGCTGTTTTTT
CDR3aa: CASSGDPQKVNTGELFF

d_gene: TRBD1
v_gene: TRBV5-1
abundance: .
j_gene: TRBJ1-2
CDR3nt: TGCGCCAGCAGCCCGGGACAGGCCTCCAGTTATGGCTACACCTTC
CDR3aa: CASSPGQASSYGYTF

d_gene: .
v_gene: TRBV6-6
abundance: few
j_gene: TRBJ1-2
CDR3nt: TGTGCCAGCACCCGATACACCCCGACGGGAAGCTATGGCTACACCTTC
CDR3aa: CASTRYTPTGSYGYTF

d_gene: TRBD1
v_gene: TRBV7-2
abundance: once
j_gene: TRBJ2-5
CDR3nt: TGTGCCAGCAGCTTACCCGGACAGGGGTATTGGCAAGAGACCCAGTACTTC
CDR3aa: CASSLPGQGYWQETQYF

d_gene: .
v_gene: TRBV7-3
abundance: .
j_gene: TRBJ2-1
CDR3nt: TGTGCCAGCAGCTTTGGACTGCTCAATGAGCAGTTCTTC
CDR3aa: CASSFGLLNEQFF

d_gene: TRBD1
v_gene: TRBV7-9
abundance: .
j_gene: TRBJ1-5
CDR3nt: TGTGCCAGCAGCCAGACAGGGAATCAGCCCCAGCATTTT
CDR3aa: CASSQTGNQPQHF

d_gene: TRBD2
v_gene: TRBV19
abundance: .
j_gene: TRBJ2-1
CDR3nt: TGTGCCAGTAGTATGGGGAGCGGGGGGGGTTTAAGCTCCTACAATGAGCAGTTCTTC
CDR3aa: CASSMGSGGGLSSYNEQFF

d_gene: TRBD1
v_gene: TRBV6-5
abundance: .
j_gene: TRBJ2-7
CDR3nt: TGTGCCAGCAGTAAACCCCCCGGGACAGCCTACGAGCAGTACTTC
CDR3aa: CASSKPPGTAYEQYF

d_gene: TRBD1
v_gene: TRBV15
abundance: once
j_gene: TRBJ1-4
CDR3nt: TGTGCCACCAGCAGAGATCCCCCGGGAGGGGGCATTGAAAAACTGTTTTTT
CDR3aa: CATSRDPPGGGIEKLFF

d_gene: .
v_gene: TRBV7-9
abundance: few
j_gene: TRBJ1-4
CDR3nt: TGTGCCAGCAGCTTAGCCGGGAACAATGAAAAACTGTTTTTT
CDR3aa: CASSLAGNNEKLFF

d_gene: .
v_gene: TRBV6-5
abundance: .
j_gene: TRBJ1-5
CDR3nt: TGTGCCAGCAGTTACCAGGGGAGCAATCAGCCCCAGCATTTT
CDR3aa: CASSYQGSNQPQHF

d_gene: .
v_gene: TRBV5-1
abundance: once
j_gene: TRBJ2-3
CDR3nt: TGCGCCAGCAGCTTGTTCCCGGCAGGGGCCCTCACAGATACGCAGTATTTT
CDR3aa: CASSLFPAGALTDTQYF

d_gene: .
v_gene: TRBV9
abundance: .
j_gene: TRBJ1-2
CDR3nt: TGTGCCAGCAGTAACCGGGATTCTAGGGGCTACACCTTC
CDR3aa: CASSNRDSRGYTF

d_gene: TRBD1
v_gene: TRBV5-8
abundance: .
j_gene: TRBJ1-1
CDR3nt: TGTGCCAGCAGTGGGACAGTCACTGAAGCTTTCTTT
CDR3aa: CASSGTVTEAFF

d_gene: .
v_gene: TRBV5-6
abundance: once
j_gene: TRBJ2-5
CDR3nt: TGTGCCAGCAGCTTGGGGACCCAAGAGACCCAGTACTTC
CDR3aa: CASSLGTQETQYF

d_gene: .
v_gene: TRBV19
abundance: .
j_gene: TRBJ1-1
CDR3nt: TGTGCCAGTAACAAAATTCCAGGAACTGAAGCTTTCTTT
CDR3aa: CASNKIPGTEAFF

d_gene: .
v_gene: TRBV9
abundance: .
j_gene: TRBJ2-5
CDR3nt: TGTGCCAGCAGTGCGGGGGCTCCGCGGGAGACCCAGTACTTC
CDR3aa: CASSAGAPRETQYF

d_gene: TRBD1
v_gene: TRBV19
abundance: .
j_gene: TRBJ1-2
CDR3nt: TGTGCCAGTAGGGCTTCCTACAGGGGCGGCTACACCTTC
CDR3aa: CASRASYRGGYTF

d_gene: .
v_gene: TRBV6-5
abundance: once
j_gene: TRBJ2-7
CDR3nt: TGTGCCAGCAGTTACTCACAGAGGTCCTACGAGCAGTACTTC
CDR3aa: CASSYSQRSYEQYF

d_gene: .
v_gene: TRBV15
abundance: .
j_gene: TRBJ1-1
CDR3nt: TGTGCCACCAGCAGAGTGAAAGGAAGGGATGTGTCAGGTGAAGCTTTCTTT
CDR3aa: CATSRVKGRDVSGEAFF

d_gene: TRBD1
v_gene: TRBV19
abundance: .
j_gene: TRBJ1-5
CDR3nt: TGTGCCAGTAGTACTCGACAGGGTGGCAATCAGCCCCAGCATTTT
CDR3aa: CASSTRQGGNQPQHF

d_gene: TRBD2
v_gene: TRBV19
abundance: .
j_gene: TRBJ2-3
CDR3nt: TGTGCCAGTAGTATAAGTAGCGGGGGCTATAGCACAGATACGCAGTATTTT
CDR3aa: CASSISSGGYSTDTQYF

d_gene: .
v_gene: TRBV15
abundance: .
j_gene: TRBJ1-1
CDR3nt: TGTGCCACCAGCAGAGATTTATATGGCGCCATCCGGGACACTGAAGCTTTCTTT
CDR3aa: CATSRDLYGAIRDTEAFF

d_gene: .
v_gene: TRBV5-1
abundance: .
j_gene: TRBJ1-5
CDR3nt: TGCGCCAGCAGCTCGGGCCAAAATCAGCCCCAGCATTTT
CDR3aa: CASSSGQNQPQHF

d_gene: TRBD1
v_gene: TRBV7-9
abundance: .
j_gene: TRBJ2-1
CDR3nt: TGTGCCAGCAGCGCAAGGCCCGGGACAGGGGTGAAGAATGAGCAGTTCTTC
CDR3aa: CASSARPGTGVKNEQFF

d_gene: TRBD1
v_gene: TRBV7-8
abundance: .
j_gene: TRBJ1-1
CDR3nt: TGTGCCAGCAGCTTAGACCCACAGGGGGCCTGGAACACTGAAGCTTTCTTT
CDR3aa: CASSLDPQGAWNTEAFF

d_gene: TRBD2
v_gene: TRBV5-4
abundance: .
j_gene: TRBJ2-5
CDR3nt: TGTGCCAGCAGCTTGGGTAGCGGGGGAGGTGAGACCCAGTACTTC
CDR3aa: CASSLGSGGGETQYF

d_gene: TRBD1
v_gene: TRBV5-4
abundance: .
j_gene: TRBJ1-2
CDR3nt: TGTGCCAGCAGCATCAACAGGGGGTACTATGGCTACACCTTC
CDR3aa: CASSINRGYYGYTF

d_gene: .
v_gene: TRBV9
abundance: .
j_gene: TRBJ2-2
CDR3nt: TGTGCCAGCAGCCCAAATCGACTAGCCGGGGAGCTGTTTTTT
CDR3aa: CASSPNRLAGELFF

d_gene: TRBD2
v_gene: TRBV7-9
abundance: once
j_gene: TRBJ2-3
CDR3nt: TGTGCCAGCAGCTTAACTCTGGCTCTAGCGGGGATGGATACGCAGTATTTT
CDR3aa: CASSLTLALAGMDTQYF

d_gene: .
v_gene: TRBV18
abundance: .
j_gene: TRBJ1-1
CDR3nt: TGTGCCAGCTCACCAGGGAAGACGGTGAACACTGAAGCTTTCTTT
CDR3aa: CASSPGKTVNTEAFF

d_gene: .
v_gene: TRBV21-1
abundance: .
j_gene: TRBJ2-2
CDR3nt: TGTGCCAGCAAAGTCAGGGGGAGGACCGGGGAGCTGTTTTTT
CDR3aa: CASKVRGRTGELFF

d_gene: TRBD1
v_gene: TRBV18
abundance: few
j_gene: TRBJ1-4
CDR3nt: TGTGCCAGCTCACCACCGCCGGGACAGACTGCAACTAATGAAAAACTGTTTTTT
CDR3aa: CASSPPPGQTATNEKLFF

d_gene: .
v_gene: TRBV7-6
abundance: few
j_gene: TRBJ1-3
CDR3nt: TGTGCCAGCAGCTTGGACAGAGCGAGCTCTGGAAACACCATATATTTT
CDR3aa: CASSLDRASSGNTIYF

d_gene: .
v_gene: TRBV19
abundance: .
j_gene: TRBJ1-1
CDR3nt: TGTGCCAGCTCACTCAGGAACACTGAAGCTTTCTTT
CDR3aa: CASSLRNTEAFF

d_gene: .
v_gene: TRBV14
abundance: .
j_gene: TRBJ2-3
CDR3nt: TGTGCCAGCAGCCAAGATCTCCCGGGGTGGGGCACAGATACGCAGTATTTT
CDR3aa: CASSQDLPGWGTDTQYF

d_gene: .
v_gene: TRBV4-3
abundance: .
j_gene: TRBJ1-2
CDR3nt: TGCGCCAGCAGCCAAGGGGAGGGGGTAGGCTATGGCTACACCTTC
CDR3aa: CASSQGEGVGYGYTF